Listed here are 21 T cell receptor beta chains from one sample, sequenced in a study of regulatory T cells in long-lasting Graves disease. The TCR beta library used iRepertoire HTBI primers with Arm-PCR amplification of CDR3. TCRdb fed the multiplex PCR reads into MiXCR, producing one record per CDR3 protein. Found here are around 250,000 distinct CDR3 sequences, about 19% of them singletons; the top ten hold about 15%. Time point described: newly diagnosed GD, antithyroid drugs for less than 3 months. After RNA was extracted from PBMCs, the TCR library was made from it. Here the sequenced sample was peripheral blood mononuclear cells (PBMCs), taken at new diagnosis, from a patient treated with antithyroid drugs. These receptors all come from a female donor with Graves disease.

This chain uses TRBV18 with TRBJ2-7; 9 bases match TRBD1. CDR1 and CDR2 from the germline V gene are KGHSH and LQKENI. Trimming removed 6 bases from V and 2 bases from J; junction bases left unmatched: 17. CDR3 length: 18 amino acids. DNA for the CDR3: TGTGCCAGCTCGTACATGCTTCCGGGACAGGGAACCCCCTACGAGCAGTACTTC. Its protein product is CASSYMLPGQGTPYEQYF. The whole variable domain, filled in from reference TRBV18 and TRBJ2-7, reads NAGVMQNPRHLVRRRGQEARLRCSPMKGHSHVYWYRQLPEEGLKFMVYLQKENIIDESGMPKERFSAEFPKEGPSILRIQQVVRGDSAAYFCASSYMLPGQGTPYEQYFGPGTRLTVT.

This clonotype was recorded many times. This chain uses TRBV15 with TRBJ2-7; 8 bases are shared with TRBD2. In germline, CDR1 is LNHNV, CDR2 YYDKDF (reference sequence). The CDR3 is 14 amino acids. The J segment lost 2 bases and the V segment lost 4 bases, leaving 4 bases of the junction unmatched. The CDR3 loop reads CATSKGAGAYEQYF. The CDR3 DNA sequence: TGTGCCACCAGCAAGGGAGCGGGAGCCTACGAGCAGTACTTC.

Points on this clonotype: One base separates it from a far larger clone, so it is likely a read error. The chain combines TRBV7-9 with TRBJ2-1; 8 bases match TRBD2. V was pared by 1 base and J by 6 bases, with 5 bases of the junction left unmatched. Germline V CDR1 and CDR2: SEHNR, FQNEAQ (reference sequence). The CDR3 has 15 amino acids. The CDR3 DNA reads as TGTGCCAGCAGCTTAGATAGCGGGGCCTGCAATGAGCAGTTCTTC. It is translated as CASSLDSGACNEQFF.

In its sample, this clonotype was seen a few times. The J gene is TRBJ1-6, the V gene TRBV6-1; 8 positions match TRBD1. CDR1 MNHNS and CDR2 SASEGT come from the germline V gene. The V and J ends lost 3 bases and 9 bases, in that order; junction bases with no gene match: 4. The CDR3 is 14 residues long. The CDR3 DNA sequence: TGTGCCAGCAGTGAGGGCAGGGGGCCTTCACCCCTCCACTTT. Amino acids: CASSEGRGPSPLHF.

V usage is TRBV27 and J usage is TRBJ1-4; D not certain. This CDR3 has 15 amino acids. The V end lost 0 bases, the J end lost 7 bases, and 12 bases lay between the germline ends. Germline lookup yields CDR1 MNHEY and CDR2 SMNVEV (reference sequence). The CDR3 loop is CASSLSGGSTEKLFF. The CDR3 nucleotides read TGTGCCAGCAGTTTATCGGGAGGGAGTACTGAAAAACTGTTTTTT.

This clonotype was detected only a few times. V and J are TRBV2 and TRBJ1-2; no clear D gene. CDR3 length equals 13 residues. Germline V lookup: CDR1 SNHLY, CDR2 FYNNEI. Trimming stripped 7 bases from V and 0 bases from J, with 9 bases between. CDR3 region: CASIQITNYGYTF. In DNA, the CDR3 is TGTGCCAGCATTCAGATAACTAACTATGGCTACACCTTC.

This clonotype was detected ten times or more. The J gene is TRBJ2-7, the V gene TRBV7-9, with no clear D. The CDR3 is 15 residues long. From germline, CDR1 is SEHNR and CDR2 FQNEAQ (reference sequence). Trimming took 5 bases from V and 3 from J, leaving 17 bases between them. The CDR3 loop reads CASSPTSGQSYEQYF. CDR3 DNA: TGTGCCAGCAGCCCCACTTCCGGCCAAAGCTACGAGCAGTACTTC.

Many counts were recorded for this clonotype. The genes are TRBV12-3 or TRBV12-4 and TRBJ2-3; 9 positions agree with TRBD2. This CDR3 spans 13 amino acids. J was trimmed by 6 bases and V by 3 bases; bases with no gene match: 1. The CDR3 nucleotides read TGTGCCAGCAGTTTTCTAGCGGGGGATACGCAGTATTTT. Residues: CASSFLAGDTQYF.

This clonotype appeared many times. The rearrangement uses TRBV2 and TRBJ1-5; no clear D. The V end lost 6 bases, the J end lost 7 bases, and 16 bases lay between the germline ends. This CDR3 is built from 14 residues. CDR1 and CDR2 from the germline V gene are SNHLY and FYNNEI. In DNA, the CDR3 is TGTGCCAGCAGCCTTAGGGAGGCGGCACAGCCCCAGCATTTT. It translates to CASSLREAAQPQHF.

This clonotype showed up many times. The chain recombines TRBV4-1 with TRBJ2-7; TRBD1 matches 7 bases. J lost 3 bases, V lost 4 bases, and 9 bases had no gene match. This CDR3 region has 15 residues. The germline V gene has CDR1 MGHRA and CDR2 YSYEKL. CDR3 residues: CASSLGDSNLYEQYF. CDR3 sequence (DNA): TGCGCCAGCAGCCTCGGGGACAGCAATCTCTACGAGCAGTACTTC.

The chain uses TRBV6-2 or TRBV6-3 and TRBJ1-2; tentatively, D is TRBD1 (5 bases). Germline V gene data show CDR1 as MNHEY and CDR2 as SVGEGT. The V end lost 5 bases, the J end lost 7 bases, and 20 bases lay between the germline ends. This CDR3 comprises 15 residues. The CDR3 loop is CASSTLGGVSSGYTF. The CDR3 DNA follows: TGTGCCAGCAGTACCCTAGGAGGGGTCAGCTCTGGCTACACCTTC.

About this clonotype: A far bigger clonotype differs at one base, so this is likely a read error. The chain has TRBV20-1 and TRBJ2-3; maybe TRBD2 (5 bases). The last part of the DNA fits TRBJ2-7 better; the J call may be wrong. The CDR3 loop spans 13 amino acids. Germline CDR1 and CDR2: DFQATT and SNEGSKA (reference sequence). The CDR3 region has the DNA TGCAGTGCTAGGAAGGCTGGAGGTAATGAGCAGTACTTC. Protein: CSARKAGGNEQYF.

This clonotype has a count of ten or more. This chain connects TRBV18 to TRBJ2-7; 11 positions agree with TRBD1. Trimming took 8 bases from V and 7 from J; bases not matched to a gene: 7. This CDR3 is built from 13 residues. Germline V lookup: CDR1 KGHSH, CDR2 LQKENI. The CDR3 DNA follows: TGTGCCAGCGGCGGACAGGGGGCTGGGGAGCAGTACTTC. Protein sequence: CASGGQGAGEQYF.

This clonotype was counted many times. The CDR3 reads CASRAGGGYGYTF. The CDR3 coding sequence is TGTGCCAGCAGGGCAGGGGGGGGCTATGGCTACACCTTC. The chain joins TRBV6-1 to TRBJ1-2; 7 bases line up with TRBD1. This CDR3 is built from 13 residues. The germline V gene encodes CDR1 MNHNS and CDR2 SASEGT. With V trimmed by 6 bases and J by 4 bases, 5 bases remained unmatched.

In its sample, this clonotype was seen many times. This chain connects TRBV29-1 to TRBJ2-3, with D tentatively TRBD2 (7 bases). The CDR3 spans 15 residues. V lost 2 bases and J 0 bases, leaving 12 bases between the germline ends. Germline CDR1 reads SQVTM; CDR2 reads ANQGSEA. The DNA for the CDR3 is TGCAGCGTTGAAAGAGGGGGGGGTAGCACAGATACGCAGTATTTT. Encoded protein: CSVERGGGSTDTQYF.

This clonotype was seen at least ten times. The genes are TRBV27 and TRBJ1-2; 11 nucleotides agree with TRBD1. The V and J ends lost 4 bases and 2 bases, in that order; junction bases with no gene match: 12. This CDR3 contains 18 residues. Germline V gene sequence: CDR1 MNHEY, CDR2 SMNVEV (reference sequence). The DNA of the CDR3 is TGTGCCAGCAGTTCCATCAGAGGACAGGGGGCGAGAAACTATGGCTACACCTTC. Protein sequence: CASSSIRGQGARNYGYTF.

This clonotype was detected many times. As DNA, the CDR3 is TGTGCCAGCAGTTCCTTCGTCGCAGGGGGCTACGAGCAGTACTTC. This codes for CASSSFVAGGYEQYF. The J gene is TRBJ2-7, the V gene TRBV12-3 or TRBV12-4; 7 bases are shared with TRBD1. J lost 3 bases, V lost 4 bases, and 9 bases had no gene match. There are 15 residues in the CDR3.

This clonotype was seen repeatedly, ten times or more. The rearrangement uses TRBV11-2 and TRBJ2-3; 7 bases align to TRBD2. Unmatched junction bases numbered 4, after V lost 2 bases and J lost 2 bases. Germline-derived CDR1 and CDR2 are SGHAT and FQNNGV. This CDR3 spans 15 amino acids. CDR3 residues: CASSLRAGNTDTQYF. For the CDR3, the DNA is TGTGCCAGCAGCTTACGAGCGGGGAACACAGATACGCAGTATTTT.

The table lists this clonotype with many counts. The chain carries TRBV6-1 and TRBJ1-2; D may be TRBD1 (5 bases). Trimming pared 6 bases from V and 7 bases from J, leaving 15 bases between. This CDR3 comprises 13 residues. CDR1 MNHNS and CDR2 SASEGT come from the germline V gene. In DNA form, the CDR3 reads TGTGCCAGCAGCCTCAGGGCTGCGCCTGGCTACACCTTC. This sequence encodes CASSLRAAPGYTF.

This clonotype was picked up many times. The chain joins TRBV20-1 to TRBJ2-1; the match to TRBD2 covers 7 bases. The ends lost 5 bases at V and 9 bases at J; junction bases unmatched: 10. The germline gives CDR1 DFQATT, CDR2 SNEGSKA (reference sequence). The CDR3 has 13 residues. In nucleotides, the CDR3 is TGCAGTGCTGAGACTAGCTTTCCTTTTGAGCAGTTCTTC. This sequence encodes CSAETSFPFEQFF.

The V and J genes are TRBV20-1 and TRBJ2-7, with 9 bases matching TRBD1. The CDR3 is 15 amino acids. Germline trimming cut 1 base from V and 0 bases from J; bases unmatched to any gene: 4. The germline gives CDR1 DFQATT, CDR2 SNEGSKA (reference sequence). CDR3 sequence reads: CSARGQTGGSYEQYF. Here the CDR3 DNA reads TGCAGTGCTAGAGGTCAGACAGGGGGCTCCTACGAGCAGTACTTC.